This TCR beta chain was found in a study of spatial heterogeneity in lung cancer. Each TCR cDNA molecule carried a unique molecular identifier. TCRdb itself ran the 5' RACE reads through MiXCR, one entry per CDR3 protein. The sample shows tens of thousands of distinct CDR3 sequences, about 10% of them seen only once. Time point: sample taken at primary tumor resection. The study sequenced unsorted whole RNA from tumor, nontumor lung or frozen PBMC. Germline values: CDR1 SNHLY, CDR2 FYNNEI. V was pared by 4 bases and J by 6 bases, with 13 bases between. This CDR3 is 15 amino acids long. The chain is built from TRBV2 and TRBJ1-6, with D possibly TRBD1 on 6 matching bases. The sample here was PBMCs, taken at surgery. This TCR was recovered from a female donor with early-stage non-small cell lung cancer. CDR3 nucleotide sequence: TGTGCCAGCAGTGGCCTGATGGGGGCTAATTCACCCCTCCACTTT. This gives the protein CASSGLMGANSPLHF.